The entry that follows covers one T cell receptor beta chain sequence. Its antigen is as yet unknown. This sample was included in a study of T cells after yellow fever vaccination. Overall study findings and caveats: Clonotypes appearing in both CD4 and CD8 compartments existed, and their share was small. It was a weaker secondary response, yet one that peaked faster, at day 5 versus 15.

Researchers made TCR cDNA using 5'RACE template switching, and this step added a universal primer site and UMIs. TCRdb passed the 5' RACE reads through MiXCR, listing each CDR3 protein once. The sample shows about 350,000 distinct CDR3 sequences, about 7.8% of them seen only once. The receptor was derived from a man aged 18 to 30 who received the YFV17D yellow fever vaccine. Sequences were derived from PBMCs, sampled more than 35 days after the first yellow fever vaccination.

The CDR3 loop is CATSREGGTEAFF. The DNA of the CDR3 is TGTGCCACCAGCAGAGAGGGGGGAACTGAAGCTTTCTTT. The chain combines TRBV15 with TRBJ1-1; a weak D match, TRBD1 (5 bases). Germline CDR1 LNHNV, CDR2 YYDKDF (reference sequence). Trimming shortened V by 0 bases and J by 5 bases, and 7 bases separated the two germline ends. The CDR3 consists of 13 residues.